This T cell receptor beta chain is drawn from a study of somatic mutations in cytotoxic T cells in rheumatoid arthritis. Findings of the study overall: Within the rheumatoid arthritis patients, CD8+ clonality went up as age increased (Spearman r of about 0.49). The same was not true of the healthy controls.

Trimming shortened V by 5 bases and J by 0 bases, and 16 bases separated the two germline ends. Germline CDR1 reads SEHNR; CDR2 reads FQNEAQ (reference sequence). The CDR3 totals 17 residues. Regarding this clone: Antigen unknown.

Sequencing used immunoSEQ multiplex PCR; TCRdb keeps in-frame clones, though not all of them. The table includes roughly 23,000 clones, roughly 80% detected once. This chain joins TRBV7-9 and TRBJ1-4; tentative D call: TRBD1 (6 bases). Material: CD8+ T cells sorted from blood. The clonotype comes from an adult with rheumatoid arthritis. CDR3 in DNA: TGTGCCAGCAGCCAGCCGACGGGGGCTGCAACTAATGAAAAACTGTTTTTT. Encoded protein: CASSQPTGAATNEKLFF.